This T cell receptor (beta chain) was identified in a study of blood T cell repertoires in COVID-19. Study in general: There were acute and convalescent COVID-19 samples, and they came from the United States, Italy and Spain. Sources were T cells, B-cell-depleted T cells, or PBMCs; the material itself was cDNA or gDNA.

In the authors' methods: Nucleated cell number was recorded as an estimate derived from reference gene primer amplification. Assay used: immunoSEQ multiplex PCR; TCRdb lists only in-frame clones, some missing. Clonal size and the V and J genes are those of that table, whereas D and trimming came from the DNA. The sample holds some 74,000 clones, approximately 88% seen once. V shed 3 bases and J 3 bases; nucleotides not matched to a gene: 6. This CDR3 has 15 residues. Germline V gene data show CDR1 as LNHDA and CDR2 as SQIVND (reference sequence). The sample consisted of peripheral blood. The clonotype was recovered from a woman over 75 with acute or convalescent COVID-19. The chain carries TRBV19 and TRBJ2-7; 9 bases align to TRBD1. CDR3 coding DNA: TGTGCCAGTAGTATCACCGGGACAGGGCTCTACGAGCAGTACTTC. Translating it yields CASSITGTGLYEQYF. Together with reference TRBV19 and TRBJ2-7, the CDR3 gives the full variable domain: DGGITQSPKYLFRKEGQNVTLSCEQNLNHDAMYWYRQDPGQGLRLIYYSQIVNDFQKGDIAEGYSVSREKKESFPLTVTSAQKNPTAFYLCASSITGTGLYEQYFGPGTRLTVT.